The present entry profiles one T cell receptor (beta chain) with its context. Its antigen is as yet unknown. The CDR3 runs 10 residues. Germline values: CDR1 DFQATT, CDR2 SNEGSKA (reference sequence). Trimming stripped 5 bases from V and 1 base from J, with 2 bases between. Measured with immunoSEQ multiplex PCR; TCRdb has only the in-frame clones, and not every one. The table has over 9,000 clones, around nine tenths seen once. The data were obtained in a study of PD-1 blockade in mismatch repair-deficient tumors. Findings and limits, study-wide: After pembrolizumab, tumor-resident clones rose rapidly, then generally contracted before radiologic responses.

Time point given: roughly 11-day in vitro stimulation with candidate neoantigen peptide 3. Seven or eight ELISpot-reactive neoantigen peptides each drove an approximately ten-day in vitro stimulation. The receptor comes from an adult with mismatch repair-deficient cancer. Source: cells cultured in vitro, taken from a patient treated with pembrolizumab. This chain connects TRBV20-1 to TRBJ2-5, with D unresolved. The CDR3 DNA follows: TGCAGTGCTGTCCAAGAGACCCAGTACTTC. Protein sequence: CSAVQETQYF.